This record concerns one TCR beta chain sequence. The clone's antigen remains unknown. No qualities accompany the bases; no much larger clone lies one base away. Including the terminal cysteine and phenylalanine, the CDR3 comprises 12 residues. The entry retains the CDR3 DNA only, 36 bases that are in frame from base 1. The V end loses 4 bases and the J end loses 8 bases, and a stretch of 11 bases separates them. The germline V gene encodes CDR1 SQVTM and CDR2 ANQGSEA. The sample belongs to a study of response to subunit inactivated influenza vaccine (dated by TCRdb to 2016 to 2019). The study in broad terms: To follow how T cells responded to a trivalent subunit inactivated influenza vaccine, the researchers relied on deep quantitative profiling of the T cell receptor repertoire.

Summary of the overall study and its limitations: The authors proposed that each seasonal influenza vaccination may bring in only a limited number of new T cells.

The library was prepared using RT-PCR. This sample was sequenced with an Illumina HiSeq 2500. TCRdb reworked the public reads: Q25 trimming with fastp, MiXCR clone assembly, productive beta chains retained. Each entry is one CDR3 protein sequence, shown with its most common DNA and genes. Within this sample are more than 700,000 distinct CDR3 sequences, with less than 25% of them counted one time only. The top ten clones comprise more than 8.5% of the sample. Recombination linked TRBV29-1 to TRBJ1-4; tentative D gene TRBD1, with 6 bases matching. This TCR was recovered from a man aged 50-59 years who received an inactivated influenza vaccine. Donor details come from another sample of the same person, matched by shared clones. Source: PBMCs from blood, taken around 5 days after vaccination. For the CDR3, the sequence is CSVVGGGEKLFF. At the DNA level, the sequence is TGCAGCGTTGTAGGGGGGGGCGAAAAACTGTTTTTT.